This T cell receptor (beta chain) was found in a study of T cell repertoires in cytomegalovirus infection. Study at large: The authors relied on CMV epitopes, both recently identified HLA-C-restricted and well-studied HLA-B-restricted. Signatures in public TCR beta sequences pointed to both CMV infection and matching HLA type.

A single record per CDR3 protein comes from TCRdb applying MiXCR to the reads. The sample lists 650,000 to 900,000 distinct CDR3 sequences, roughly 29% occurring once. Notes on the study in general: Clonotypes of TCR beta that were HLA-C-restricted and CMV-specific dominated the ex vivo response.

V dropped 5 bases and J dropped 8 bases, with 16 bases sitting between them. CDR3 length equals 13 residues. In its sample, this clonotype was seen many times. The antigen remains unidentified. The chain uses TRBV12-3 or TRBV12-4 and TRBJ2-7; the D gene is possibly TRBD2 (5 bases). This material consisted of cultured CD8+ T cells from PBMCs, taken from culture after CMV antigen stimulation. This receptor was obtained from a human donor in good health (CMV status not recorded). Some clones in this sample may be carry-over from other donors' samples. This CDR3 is CASSPNQRNQQYV. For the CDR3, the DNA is TGTGCCAGCAGTCCTAATCAGCGGAACCAGCAGTACGTC.